This entry concerns a single TCR beta chain. The sample originates from a study of cytotoxic CD8 clonotypes in ibrutinib-treated CLL. Sequencing was designed to attain a depth spanning 1 in 200,000 to 1 in 1 million T cells. The data were produced by immunoSEQ multiplex PCR, yet TCRdb's version contains in-frame clones alone and is incomplete. The sample records 20,000 to 30,000 clones, roughly 74% being singletons. The sequencing here drew on PBMCs, taken after 12 months of ibrutinib treatment. The sequence was obtained from a human donor with chronic lymphocytic leukemia.

The CDR3 here is CASSLPGTSGKETQYF. As DNA, the CDR3 is TGCGCCAGCAGCTTGCCCGGGACTAGCGGTAAAGAGACCCAGTACTTC. The chain has TRBV5-1 and TRBJ2-5, with 11 bases aligning to TRBD2. V was clipped by 1 base and J by 3 bases; unmatched bases: 5. The germline V gene has CDR1 SGHRS and CDR2 YFSETQ. This CDR3 is 16 amino acids long.